This TCR beta chain was obtained from a study of blood T cell repertoires in COVID-19. Study in general: The analysed material was cDNA or gDNA that came from T cells, B-cell-depleted T cells, or PBMCs.

Germline V lookup: CDR1 SGHRS, CDR2 YFSETQ. The CDR3 spans 20 residues. V trimming: 1 base; J trimming: 6 bases; junction bases outside the gene matches: 19. Here immunoSEQ multiplex PCR was the method, and the copy in TCRdb shows in-frame clones only, minus some. The repertoire includes roughly 180,000 clones, 85% to 90% of them detected once, and more than 20% sits in the top ten. Source material: peripheral blood. The source of this sequence is a man aged 65-85 years with active or convalescent COVID-19. J is TRBJ2-1 and V is TRBV5-1; TRBD2 matches 10 bases. Written as DNA, the CDR3 is TGCGCCAGCAGCTTGTTTGGGGACCCACGGGGACTAGCGAGGTTCAATGAGCAGTTCTTC. It is translated as CASSLFGDPRGLARFNEQFF.